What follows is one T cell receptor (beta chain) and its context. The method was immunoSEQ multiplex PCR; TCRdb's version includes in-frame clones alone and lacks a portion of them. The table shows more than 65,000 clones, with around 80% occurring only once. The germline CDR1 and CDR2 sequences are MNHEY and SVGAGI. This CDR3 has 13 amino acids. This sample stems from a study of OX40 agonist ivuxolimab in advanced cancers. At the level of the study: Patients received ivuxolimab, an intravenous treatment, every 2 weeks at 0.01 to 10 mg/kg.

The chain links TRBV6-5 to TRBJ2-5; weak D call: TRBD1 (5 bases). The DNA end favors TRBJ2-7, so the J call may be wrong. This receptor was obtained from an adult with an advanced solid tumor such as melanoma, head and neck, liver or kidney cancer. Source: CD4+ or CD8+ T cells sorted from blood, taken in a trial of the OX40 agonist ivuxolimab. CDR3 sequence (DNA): TGTGCCAGCAGTTACTCCACAGGCTACGAGCAGTACTTC. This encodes CASSYSTGYEQYF.